This section outlines one T cell receptor beta chain sequence together with its context. The antigen is unknown. This sample is drawn from a study of T cell repertoires in cytomegalovirus infection. TCRdb used MiXCR to reprocess the reads, holding one entry per CDR3 protein. The sample consists of tens of thousands of distinct CDR3 sequences, nearly 20% of them appearing once. This clonotype was sampled from a human donor in good health (CMV status not recorded). Some clones in this sample may be carry-over from other donors' samples. The sequences come from CD8+ T cells from cultured PBMCs, collected from culture after CMV antigen stimulation.

CDR3 bases: TGTGCCACCAGCAATGGACAGGTTGTTACGGATACGCAGTATTTT. Translating it yields CATSNGQVVTDTQYF. The chain is built from TRBV15 and TRBJ2-3; 7 nucleotides agree with TRBD1. Germline trimming cut 4 bases from V and 6 bases from J; bases unmatched to any gene: 10. This CDR3 spans 15 amino acids. The germline V gene encodes CDR1 LNHNV and CDR2 YYDKDF (reference sequence).